This T cell receptor beta chain is drawn from a study of blood T cells in healthy people across ages. With a J-beta primer mix and a sample-barcoded 5' primer, a second PCR ran 7 to 11 cycles. TCRdb analysed the 5' RACE reads with MiXCR anew, one entry per CDR3 protein. The data show roughly 550,000 distinct CDR3 sequences, with 24% seen just once and 7.5% to 9% held by the top ten. V was shortened by 5 bases and J by 2 bases, with 17 bases between the two germline ends. The length of the CDR3 is 15 residues. Looked up from germline, CDR1 is DFQATT and CDR2 is SNEGSKA (reference sequence). This sample also belongs to another study, concerning T cells of mothers and their children.

This chain links TRBV20-1 with TRBJ2-3; D not certain. The sequenced sample was blood. The TCR comes from a boy aged 5-17 years in good health. CDR3 amino acids: CSAVKDGFNTDTQYF. CDR3 DNA: TGCAGTGCTGTAAAGGACGGATTCAACACAGATACGCAGTATTTT.